This T cell receptor (beta chain) is drawn from a study of blood T cell repertoires in COVID-19. Whole-study context: Some COVID-19 samples were acute and others convalescent; all came from the United States, Italy and Spain. The cDNA or gDNA used as material had been derived from T cells, B-cell-depleted T cells, or PBMCs.

The CDR3 length is 14 residues. Per germline, CDR1 MDHEN and CDR2 SYDVKM. V shed 6 bases and J 4 bases; nucleotides not matched to a gene: 6. Everyone who took part was about 18 to 89 years old, and they came from roughly 25 US areas. Which cohort a participant joined came from the clinical history participants gave. Some clones are missing from TCRdb's copy, which holds only in-frame ones; the method was immunoSEQ multiplex PCR. The sample shows almost 65,000 clones, 88% of them seen only once. The source of this sequence is a woman aged 35 to 49 who had recovered from COVID-19. This rearrangement joins TRBV28 to TRBJ1-2, with 9 bases identical to TRBD1. The sample consisted of PBMCs or T cells enriched from blood (not recorded which). Here the CDR3 reads CASSLQGAGYGYTF. CDR3 bases: TGTGCCAGCAGCTTACAGGGGGCTGGCTATGGCTACACCTTC.